This T cell receptor beta chain was identified in a study of blood T cells in healthy people across ages. General study results and limits: A conclusive naive versus antigen-experienced comparison was prevented by the unsorted PBMCs. Researchers report that TCR beta diversity correlated strongly with naive T cell percentage. In long-lived donors, naive CD4+ cell counts and diversity exceeded those of aged donors.

A second PCR of roughly 7 to 11 cycles used a sample-barcoded 5' primer and a J-beta primer mix. TCRdb ran MiXCR on the 5' RACE reads and lists one entry per CDR3 protein. Counted here are about 970,000 distinct CDR3 sequences, about 53% occurring once; the ten biggest clones make up about a fifth. Every sample gave at least 5 micrograms of total RNA when it was extracted. This clonotype showed up just a few times. Antigen: not known. Germline assignment: CDR1 LGHNA and CDR2 YNFKEQ. This CDR3 contains 15 residues. Unmatched junction bases numbered 7, after V lost 1 base and J lost 5 bases. The rearrangement uses TRBV4-2 and TRBJ2-5; 7 nucleotides line up with TRBD1. This receptor was identified in a woman aged 55-70 years in good health. Sequencing was performed on blood. For the CDR3, the DNA is TGTGCCAGCAGCCAAGGCTCCAGGGGGACGGAGACCCAGTACTTC. Translation: CASSQGSRGTETQYF.